Listed here are 32 T cell receptor beta chains from one sample, sequenced in a study of T cells in Graves' hyperthyroidism and ophthalmopathy. Using RNA transcripts as the source, TCR beta CDR3 regions were amplified. During a first-round RT-PCR of the TCR CDR3, the HTBI primer set was used. MiXCR, run by TCRdb on the multiplex PCR reads, gives a single entry per CDR3 protein. The sample records hundreds of thousands of distinct CDR3 sequences, about 15% being singletons. What was sequenced was blood. The receptors were sampled from a woman aged 25 to 39 with Graves' hyperthyroidism.

This clonotype has more than one count but fewer than ten. The CDR3 spells CASSFSDSYEQYF. Here the CDR3 DNA reads TGTGCCAGCAGTTTTAGCGACTCCTACGAGCAGTACTTC. The chain is built from TRBV12-3 or TRBV12-4 and TRBJ2-7, with a weak D call TRBD2 (5 bases). This CDR3 is 13 amino acids long. V dropped 3 bases and J dropped 0 bases, with 6 bases sitting between them.

This clonotype has ten or more counts. The CDR3 loop is CASSLYLGARLRTDTQYF. The CDR3 DNA sequence: TGTGCCAGCAGTTTATACCTAGGGGCTCGCCTTCGCACAGATACGCAGTATTTT. V gene TRBV7-8 combines with J gene TRBJ2-3; possibly TRBD1 for D (5 bases). This CDR3 region has 18 residues. Germline CDR1 reads SGHVS; CDR2 reads FQNEAQ. The V end was cut by 6 bases, the J end by 1 base, with 23 bases between.

This chain links TRBV7-8 with TRBJ2-7, with D tentatively TRBD1 (5 bases). Germline-derived CDR1 and CDR2 are SGHVS and FQNEAQ. CDR3 length: 16 amino acids. Trimming cost V 1 base and J 7 bases, with 20 bases left between them. CDR3 in amino acids: CASSLGGVRALGEQYF. CDR3 nucleotides: TGTGCCAGCAGCTTAGGTGGGGTCAGGGCCCTGGGAGAGCAGTACTTC. Full variable domain (missing parts from reference TRBV7-8 and TRBJ2-7): GAGVSQSPRYKVAKRGQDVALRCDPISGHVSLFWYQQALGQGPEFLTYFQNEAQLDKSGLPSDRFFAERPEGSVSTLKIQRTQQEDSAVYLCASSLGGVRALGEQYFGPGTRLTVT.

This clonotype was seen ten or more times. This rearrangement joins TRBV12-3 or TRBV12-4 to TRBJ1-2, with a tentative D call TRBD1 (5 bases). CDR3 length: 15 amino acids. The V end was cut by 3 bases, the J end by 6 bases, with 17 bases between. The CDR3 DNA reads as TGTGCCAGCAGTTTTCCCGGGGGACTGAGGGATGGCTACACCTTC. Translated: CASSFPGGLRDGYTF.

This clonotype was recorded a few times. This chain joins TRBV15 and TRBJ2-1; unclear D gene. This CDR3 has 13 amino acids. Between the trimmed V and J ends, which lost 0 bases and 4 bases, there was a span of 4 bases. Germline V gives CDR1 LNHNV, CDR2 YYDKDF (reference sequence). The CDR3 region has the DNA TGTGCCACCAGCAGAGACCGGTACAATGAGCAGTTCTTC. It yields the protein CATSRDRYNEQFF.

This clonotype was counted between two and nine times. V usage is TRBV12-3 or TRBV12-4 and J usage is TRBJ2-1; D unresolved. Trimming pared 8 bases from V and 5 bases from J, leaving 7 bases between. The CDR3 runs to 11 residues. The CDR3 DNA is TGTGCCAGCGGGCAGAACAATGAGCAGTTCTTC. Its protein is CASGQNNEQFF.

There are a few counts of this clonotype. The chain links TRBV20-1 to TRBJ1-5, with D unresolved. Trimming stripped 2 bases from V and 3 bases from J, with 8 bases between. CDR3 size: 13 residues. Germline lookup yields CDR1 DFQATT and CDR2 SNEGSKA (reference sequence). This chain's CDR3 is CSARPGPNQPQHF. CDR3 nucleotides: TGCAGTGCTAGACCCGGGCCCAATCAGCCCCAGCATTTT.

This clonotype has only a few counts. The chain is built from TRBV9 and TRBJ2-1, with 9 bases identical to TRBD2. The CDR3 spans 19 residues. Germline CDR1 is SGDLS and CDR2 is YYNGEE. The trim removed 6 bases at V and 0 bases at J, leaving 16 bases unmatched. CDR3: CASIVLAGLCRGSYNEQFF. The CDR3 nucleotides are TGTGCCAGCATAGTTCTAGCGGGACTCTGTAGGGGCTCCTACAATGAGCAGTTCTTC.

The chain has TRBV6-1 and TRBJ2-4, with a tentative D call TRBD1 (5 bases). CDR1 is MNHNS, CDR2 SASEGT, per germline. V was cut by 0 bases and J by 14 bases, with 17 bases left in between. The CDR3 sequence is 14 residues long. CDR3 residues: CASSEALRRADEYF. The DNA for the CDR3 is TGTGCCAGCAGTGAAGCGCTGCGCAGGGCCGACGAGTACTTC.

This clonotype came up many times. This chain joins TRBV6-2 or TRBV6-3 and TRBJ2-1; weak D call: TRBD2 (6 bases). Looked up from germline, CDR1 is MNHEY and CDR2 is SVGEGT. The CDR3 totals 13 residues. V lost 6 bases, J lost 9 bases, and 15 bases lay in between. The CDR3 protein is CASRIAGSGEQFF. Here the CDR3 DNA reads TGTGCCAGCAGAATCGCCGGGAGCGGTGAGCAGTTCTTC.

This clonotype was found many times. The V gene is TRBV24-1, the J gene TRBJ1-2; 7 bases fit TRBD1. The CDR3 runs to 13 residues. Losses at the gene ends were 7 bases for V and 6 bases for J; bases not matched to a gene: 7. The germline V gene encodes CDR1 KGHDR and CDR2 SFDVKD. The CDR3 here is CATRSAGGDGYTF. CDR3 sequence (DNA): TGTGCCACCAGGTCTGCAGGGGGAGATGGCTACACCTTC.

This clonotype was observed a handful of times. CDR3 residues: CASSRPPGLAAVVNSYEQYF. The CDR3 nucleotides are TGTGCCAGCAGTCGACCCCCGGGACTAGCGGCCGTGGTTAACTCCTACGAGCAGTACTTC. This chain uses TRBV28 with TRBJ2-7, with 11 bases that match TRBD2. V gave up 5 bases and J gave up 0 bases; unmatched junction bases: 18. The germline gives CDR1 MDHEN, CDR2 SYDVKM. This CDR3 contains 20 residues.

The chain couples TRBV25-1 to TRBJ2-5; perhaps TRBD2 as D (6 bases). Germline CDR1 MGHDK, CDR2 SYGVNS. This CDR3 has 15 amino acids. Trimming cost V 5 bases and J 5 bases, with 18 bases left between them. The CDR3 DNA reads as TGTGCCAGCAGTTTCGGGGGAACTAACCGGGAGACCCAGTACTTC. Translation gives CASSFGGTNRETQYF. Combining the CDR3 with reference TRBV25-1 and TRBJ2-5 gives the whole variable domain EADIYQTPRYLVIGTGKKITLECSQTMGHDKMYWYQQDPGMELHLIHYSYGVNSTEKGDLSSESTVSRIRTEHFPLTLESARPSHTSQYLCASSFGGTNRETQYFGPGTRLLVL.

V usage is TRBV6-5 and J usage is TRBJ2-7; D is possibly TRBD1 or TRBD2 (5 bases each). CDR1 and CDR2 from the germline V gene are MNHEY and SVGAGI. The CDR3 covers 14 residues. Trimming took 2 bases from V and 7 from J, leaving 15 bases between them. The CDR3 here is CASSYLGTGREQYF. The CDR3 DNA sequence: TGTGCCAGCAGTTACCTGGGAACGGGACGGGAGCAGTACTTC.

This clonotype was detected many times. The rearrangement joins TRBV28 to TRBJ2-3, with D possibly TRBD1 on 5 matching bases. CDR1 and CDR2 from the germline V gene are MDHEN and SYDVKM. The CDR3 runs 15 residues. Trimming removed 5 bases from V and 1 base from J, with 13 bases in between. The CDR3, as DNA: TGTGCCAGCAGTACAAGACAGACCCGCACAGATACGCAGTATTTT. This gives the protein CASSTRQTRTDTQYF. Full variable domain (outside the CDR3, taken from reference TRBV28 and TRBJ2-3): DVKVTQSSRYLVKRTGEKVFLECVQDMDHENMFWYRQDPGLGLRLIYFSYDVKMKEKGDIPEGYSVSREKKERFSLILESASTNQTSMYLCASSTRQTRTDTQYFGPGTRLTVL.

This clonotype was counted ten times or more. V is TRBV20-1 and J is TRBJ2-7; 10 bases match TRBD2. V gave up 0 bases and J gave up 4 bases; unmatched junction bases: 6. Germline assignment: CDR1 DFQATT and CDR2 SNEGSKA (reference sequence). CDR3 size: 15 residues. The CDR3 region has the DNA TGCAGTGCTAGAGATGGGGCTAGCGGGAGTTACGAGCAGTACTTC. Protein: CSARDGASGSYEQYF.

This clonotype was counted many times. The rearrangement links TRBV7-2 to TRBJ2-7, with unresolved D. V lost 1 base to trimming and J lost 0 bases, with 13 bases between them. Germline V lookup: CDR1 SGHTA, CDR2 FQGNSA. This CDR3 region has 16 residues. In nucleotides, the CDR3 is TGTGCCAGCAGCTTAGGTTCGGCCGGTAGCTCCTACGAGCAGTACTTC. Its translation: CASSLGSAGSSYEQYF.

This clonotype was found many times. CDR3 sequence (DNA): TGTGCCAGCAGCGTAGCTAAGGGTGGTGAGACCCAGTACTTC. Protein: CASSVAKGGETQYF. V usage is TRBV9 and J usage is TRBJ2-5; D call uncertain. CDR3 length equals 14 residues. Germline CDR1 is SGDLS and CDR2 is YYNGEE. Between the trimmed V and J ends, which lost 0 bases and 5 bases, there was a span of 11 bases.

CDR3 DNA: TGTGCCAGTAGTACCTCCGGGACAGGGTTTGGCGATGAGCAGTTCTTC. Its protein product is CASSTSGTGFGDEQFF. This rearrangement joins TRBV19 to TRBJ2-1; 9 nucleotides align to TRBD1. The CDR3 is made up of 16 amino acids. CDR1 is LNHDA and CDR2 is SQIVND in the germline V gene (reference sequence). Germline trimming cut 4 bases from V and 8 bases from J; bases unmatched to any gene: 12. The full variable domain, its missing parts supplied by reference TRBV19 and TRBJ2-1, is DGGITQSPKYLFRKEGQNVTLSCEQNLNHDAMYWYRQDPGQGLRLIYYSQIVNDFQKGDIAEGYSVSREKKESFPLTVTSAQKNPTAFYLCASSTSGTGFGDEQFFGPGTRLTVL.

As to this clonotype: The junction differs from germline at one of its ends, possibly a read error. The chain links TRBV29-1 to TRBJ2-7; D gene uncertain. Germline CDR1 SQVTM, CDR2 ANQGSEA. The CDR3 is 11 residues long. The CDR3 coding sequence is TGCAGCGTCGAAGTATCCTACGAGCAGTACTTC. Residues: CSVEVSYEQYF.

This clonotype was counted at least ten times. The V and J genes are TRBV10-3 and TRBJ2-2; the D gene is possibly TRBD1 (5 bases). CDR1 and CDR2 (germline): ENHRY, SYGVKD. CDR3 size: 14 residues. V was cut by 8 bases and J by 5 bases, with 15 bases left in between. Here the CDR3 DNA reads TGTGCCATCGGGGCCTCCAGTGGGACCGGGGAGCTGTTTTTT. Its protein is CAIGASSGTGELFF.

This clonotype was counted only a few times. This chain connects TRBV20-1 to TRBJ2-1; D tentatively fits TRBD1 or TRBD2 (5 bases each). The germline CDR1 and CDR2 sequences are DFQATT and SNEGSKA (reference sequence). The CDR3 spans 15 residues. Trimming shortened V by 6 bases and J by 3 bases, and 18 bases separated the two germline ends. The CDR3 is CSAPTGLESYNEQFF. The CDR3, as DNA: TGCAGTGCCCCTACGGGGCTAGAAAGCTACAATGAGCAGTTCTTC.

This clonotype occurred many times. This chain connects TRBV11-1 to TRBJ2-2; possibly TRBD1 or TRBD2 for D (6 bases each). This CDR3 is 16 amino acids long. Trimming took 5 bases from V and 2 from J, leaving 15 bases between them. CDR1 and CDR2 (germline): SGHAT, FQDESV (reference sequence). The CDR3, as DNA: TGTGCCAGCAGCGAAGGCTGGGGGGCTAACACCGGGGAGCTGTTTTTT. This encodes CASSEGWGANTGELFF.

A few counts support this clonotype. The chain links TRBV27 to TRBJ2-7; D remains ambiguous. CDR1 and CDR2 from the germline V gene are MNHEY and SMNVEV (reference sequence). The CDR3 is made up of 15 amino acids. Trimming shortened V by 2 bases and J by 5 bases, and 16 bases separated the two germline ends. CDR3 residues: CASSLNLGALDEQYF. The CDR3 region has the DNA TGTGCCAGCAGTTTAAATCTGGGCGCTTTGGACGAGCAGTACTTC.

The V call is TRBV7-2, the J call TRBJ2-1; 15 bases map to TRBD2. The J segment lost 2 bases and the V segment lost 5 bases, leaving 10 bases of the junction unmatched. The CDR3 sequence is 19 residues long. Per the germline V gene, CDR1 is SGHTA and CDR2 is FQGNSA. The CDR3 region has the DNA TGTGCCAGCAGCCCGCGAGGACTAGCGGGAGGGAGCCCCTACAATGAGCAGTTCTTC. Translating it yields CASSPRGLAGGSPYNEQFF.

There are a few counts of this clonotype. The gene calls are TRBV28 and TRBJ2-3, with 10 bases fitting TRBD2. Germline CDR1 and CDR2: MDHEN and SYDVKM. V lost 7 bases and J lost 4; bases outside the gene matches: 20. This CDR3 is 19 amino acids long. CDR3 sequence (DNA): TGTGCCAGCAAATATCGGGCGGCTAGCGGGAGTACCGGGGCAGATACGCAGTATTTT. This gives the protein CASKYRAASGSTGADTQYF.

This clonotype was seen ten or more times. The genes are TRBV2 and TRBJ1-1, with D possibly matching TRBD1 (6 bases). The CDR3 consists of 13 residues. Germline V gene sequence: CDR1 SNHLY, CDR2 FYNNEI. Deletions cut 6 bases from V and 6 bases from J, with 14 bases between. The DNA of the CDR3 is TGTGCCAGCAGAACGGTGCGGGGGCCTGAAGCTTTCTTT. Translation gives CASRTVRGPEAFF. The variable domain in full, with the rest retrieved from reference TRBV2 and TRBJ1-1, is EPEVTQTPSHQVTQMGQEVILRCVPISNHLYFYWYRQILGQKVEFLVSFYNNEISEKSEIFDDQFSVERPDGSNFTLKIRSTKLEDSAMYFCASRTVRGPEAFFGQGTRLTVV.

This clonotype showed up just a few times. The junction differs from germline at one of its ends, possibly a read error. The V gene is TRBV27, the J gene TRBJ1-1, with unresolved D. Germline CDR1 reads MNHEY; CDR2 reads SMNVEV (reference sequence). The CDR3 loop spans 14 amino acids. The CDR3 spells CARSARMDGTEAFF. The CDR3 DNA reads TGTGCCCGCAGTGCCCGAATGGACGGCACTGAAGCTTTCTTT.

The gene calls are TRBV19 and TRBJ1-5; TRBD1 might be the D (6 bases). The CDR3 runs to 16 residues. Germline V gene data show CDR1 as LNHDA and CDR2 as SQIVND (reference sequence). V was shortened by 5 bases and J by 2 bases, with 16 bases between the two germline ends. The CDR3 spells CASSFNRGQRNQPQHF. The CDR3 coding sequence is TGTGCCAGTAGTTTCAATCGGGGACAACGCAATCAGCCCCAGCATTTT. Complete variable domain (other parts from reference TRBV19 and TRBJ1-5): DGGITQSPKYLFRKEGQNVTLSCEQNLNHDAMYWYRQDPGQGLRLIYYSQIVNDFQKGDIAEGYSVSREKKESFPLTVTSAQKNPTAFYLCASSFNRGQRNQPQHFGDGTRLSIL.

The CDR3 region has the DNA TGTGCCAGCGCAGTCTTCCCGGGTGAGGGATCCTACGAGCAGTACTTC. Protein product: CASAVFPGEGSYEQYF. The V gene is TRBV7-9, the J gene TRBJ2-7; D might be TRBD2 (5 bases). The V gene lost 8 bases and the J gene lost 1 base, with 21 bases spanning the gap. CDR1 is SEHNR and CDR2 is FQNEAQ in the germline V gene (reference sequence). This CDR3 has 16 residues. The whole variable domain, remainder taken from reference TRBV7-9 and TRBJ2-7, is DTGVSQNPRHKITKRGQNVTFRCDPISEHNRLYWYRQTLGQGPEFLTYFQNEAQLEKSRLLSDRFSAERPKGSFSTLEIQRTEQGDSAMYLCASAVFPGEGSYEQYFGPGTRLTVT.

This clonotype appeared many times. The rearrangement uses TRBV2 and TRBJ2-7, with D possibly called TRBD1 or TRBD2 (5 bases each). The CDR3 totals 15 residues. V was pared by 8 bases and J by 3 bases, with 20 bases between. Germline CDR1 SNHLY, CDR2 FYNNEI. CDR3 sequence (DNA): TGTGCCAGCCAACGGGACCCCACTCTCGGCTACGAGCAGTACTTC. Amino acid sequence: CASQRDPTLGYEQYF.

This clonotype was observed many times. This chain joins TRBV3-1 and TRBJ1-5; D unclear. In germline, CDR1 is LGHDT, CDR2 YNNKEL (reference sequence). V dropped 1 base and J dropped 6 bases, with 4 bases sitting between them. There are 12 residues in the CDR3. The CDR3 sequence: CASSQGGQPQHF. The DNA of the CDR3 is TGTGCCAGCAGCCAAGGGGGTCAGCCCCAGCATTTT.